This T cell receptor (beta chain) appears in the sequencing data of a study of T cells in Graves' hyperthyroidism and ophthalmopathy. Background on the study: At initial diagnosis, before any treatment had begun, peripheral blood was obtained.

RNA transcripts yielded amplified TCR beta CDR3 regions. First-round RT-PCR of the TCR CDR3 relied on the HTBI primer set. TCRdb re-called the multiplex PCR reads through MiXCR, storing one row per CDR3 protein. The table shows some 300,000 distinct CDR3 sequences, with approximately 18% occurring only once. Inclusion characteristics of ophthalmopathy patients comprised a Clinical Activity Score of at least 3, a NOSPECS grade of at least 4, and duration under 3 months. As concerns this clonotype: The antigen remains undetermined.

The V gene's germline CDR1 is SGDLS and CDR2 YYNGEE. The J segment lost 1 base and the V segment lost 4 bases, leaving 11 bases of the junction unmatched. The CDR3 length is 18 residues. Findings of the study overall: In the blood, most expanded thyroid clonotypes above 0.001 appeared as well.

The gene calls are TRBV9 and TRBJ2-3, with 11 bases that match TRBD2. Sequencing input: blood. The TCR was taken from a man aged 45-65 years with Graves' ophthalmopathy. The CDR3 sequence: CASSLNPMTSGGTDTQYF. As DNA, the CDR3 is TGTGCCAGCAGCCTAAACCCAATGACTAGCGGGGGCACAGATACGCAGTATTTT.